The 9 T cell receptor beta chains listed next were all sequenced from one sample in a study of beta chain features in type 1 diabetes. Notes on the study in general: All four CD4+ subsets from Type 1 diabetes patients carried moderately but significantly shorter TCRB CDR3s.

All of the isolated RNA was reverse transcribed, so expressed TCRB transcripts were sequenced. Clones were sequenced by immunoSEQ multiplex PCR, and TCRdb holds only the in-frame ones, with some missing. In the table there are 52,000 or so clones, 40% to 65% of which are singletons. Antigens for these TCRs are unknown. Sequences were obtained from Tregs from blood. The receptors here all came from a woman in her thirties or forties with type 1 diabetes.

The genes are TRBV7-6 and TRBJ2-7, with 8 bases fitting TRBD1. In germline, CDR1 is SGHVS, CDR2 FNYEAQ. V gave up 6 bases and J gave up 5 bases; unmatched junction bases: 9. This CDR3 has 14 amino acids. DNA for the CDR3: TGTGCCAGCAGGGGCCGGGACAGGAACGACGAGCAGTACTTC. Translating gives CASRGRDRNDEQYF.

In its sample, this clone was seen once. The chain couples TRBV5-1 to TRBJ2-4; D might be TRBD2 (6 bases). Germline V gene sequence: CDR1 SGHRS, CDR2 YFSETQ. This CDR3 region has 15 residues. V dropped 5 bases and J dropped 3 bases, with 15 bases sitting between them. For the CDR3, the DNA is TGCGCCAGCAGAGGCTGGGGGGACCGCAAAAACATTCAGTACTTC. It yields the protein CASRGWGDRKNIQYF.

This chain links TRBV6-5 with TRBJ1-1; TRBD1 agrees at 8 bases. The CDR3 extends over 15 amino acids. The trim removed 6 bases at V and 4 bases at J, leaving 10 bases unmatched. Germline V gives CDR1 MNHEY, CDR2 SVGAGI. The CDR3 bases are TGTGCCAGCAGCCGCGCGCAGGGGGCTAGCACTGAAGCTTTCTTT. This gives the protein CASSRAQGASTEAFF.

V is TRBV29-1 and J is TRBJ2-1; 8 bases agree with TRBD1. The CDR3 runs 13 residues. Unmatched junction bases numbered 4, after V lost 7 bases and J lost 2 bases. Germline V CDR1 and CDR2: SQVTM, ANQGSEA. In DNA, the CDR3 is TGCAGCGCTCGGACAGGGACCTACAATGAGCAGTTCTTC. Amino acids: CSARTGTYNEQFF.

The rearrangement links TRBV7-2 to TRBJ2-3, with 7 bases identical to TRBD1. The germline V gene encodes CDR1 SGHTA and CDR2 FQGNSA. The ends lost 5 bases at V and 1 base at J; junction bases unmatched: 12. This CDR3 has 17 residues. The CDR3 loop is CASSLATQGHRTDTQYF. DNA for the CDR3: TGTGCCAGCAGCCTGGCGACACAGGGGCACCGCACAGATACGCAGTATTTT.

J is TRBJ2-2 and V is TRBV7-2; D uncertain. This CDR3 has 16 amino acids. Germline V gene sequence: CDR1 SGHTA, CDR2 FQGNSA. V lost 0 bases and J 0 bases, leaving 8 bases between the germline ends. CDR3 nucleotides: TGTGCCAGCAGCTTAGCCTCCGTTCCGAACACCGGGGAGCTGTTTTTT. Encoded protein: CASSLASVPNTGELFF.

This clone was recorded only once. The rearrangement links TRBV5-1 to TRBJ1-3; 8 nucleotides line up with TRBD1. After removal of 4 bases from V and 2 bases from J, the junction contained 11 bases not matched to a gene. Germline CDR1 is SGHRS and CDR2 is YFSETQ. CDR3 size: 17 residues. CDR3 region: CASSGHQGQAPGNTIYF. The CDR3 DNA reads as TGCGCCAGCAGCGGTCACCAGGGACAGGCCCCTGGAAACACCATATATTTT. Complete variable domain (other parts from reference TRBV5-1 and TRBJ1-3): KAGVTQTPRYLIKTRGQQVTLSCSPISGHRSVSWYQQTPGQGLQFLFEYFSETQRNKGNFPGRFSGRQFSNSRSEMNVSTLELGDSALYLCASSGHQGQAPGNTIYFGEGSWLTVV.

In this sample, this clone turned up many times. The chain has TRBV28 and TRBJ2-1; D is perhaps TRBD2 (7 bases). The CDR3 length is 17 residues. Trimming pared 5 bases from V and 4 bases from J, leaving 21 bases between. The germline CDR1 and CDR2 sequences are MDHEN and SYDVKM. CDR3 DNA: TGTGCCAGCAGTCCCCGACGGGGGGCAGGCGTATACAATGAGCAGTTCTTC. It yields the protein CASSPRRGAGVYNEQFF.

This CDR3 reads CASRESGYMNTEAFF. The CDR3 DNA sequence: TGTGCCAGCAGGGAGAGTGGGTATATGAACACTGAAGCTTTCTTT. V usage is TRBV6-1 and J usage is TRBJ1-1; D unclear. V was pared by 6 bases and J by 0 bases, with 14 bases between. CDR3 length: 15 amino acids. Germline lookup yields CDR1 MNHNS and CDR2 SASEGT.